This TCR beta chain is drawn from a study of blood T cell repertoires in COVID-19. Study-level background: Sample material is recorded as cDNA or gDNA derived from T cells, B-cell-depleted T cells, or PBMCs.

In the original processing: Counts of nucleated cells, estimated from reference gene primer amplification, were obtained. Profiling relied on immunoSEQ multiplex PCR, and the TCRdb table lists in-frame clones only, not all of them. Clone size and V and J calls were adopted from that table, with D and trimming inferred from the DNA. In the table there are fewer than 65,000 clones, 87% of which are singletons. V was pared by 6 bases and J by 4 bases, with 10 bases between. The CDR3 is made up of 12 amino acids. Germline lookup yields CDR1 ENHRY and CDR2 SYGVKD. Sequencing used peripheral blood. The gene calls are TRBV10-3 and TRBJ2-7; perhaps TRBD1 as D (6 bases). This sequence originates from a human donor with acute or convalescent COVID-19. The donor label of this sample is uncertain. CDR3 DNA sequence: TGTGCCATCAGGGGGGACAAGTACGAGCAGTACTTC. It translates to CAIRGDKYEQYF.